This is a list of T cell receptor beta chains from one sample in a study of shared clonotypes between healthy human individuals. Generated by immunoSEQ multiplex PCR, the TCRdb table keeps only in-frame clones and is missing some. The sample has millions of clones, 93% seen once; the top ten hold 0.39%. Source material: naive CD4+ T cells from PBMCs. The receptor source for this set is a young man in good health. Some clones in this sample may be carry-over from other donors' samples. CDR3s include the opening cysteine and the closing phenylalanine or tryptophan.

J gene: TRBJ2-7; V gene: TRBV7-9; CDR3 protein: CAGRYEQYF
J gene: TRBJ1-1; V gene: TRBV7-2; CDR3 protein: CASSLVGGNTEAFF
J gene: TRBJ1-5; V gene: TRBV7-2; CDR3 protein: CASSPIGQGAGQPQHF
J gene: -; V gene: TRBV29-1; CDR3 protein: CSVANSRMGEQYF
J gene: TRBJ1-3; V gene: TRBV28; CDR3 protein: CASVSATSGNTIYF
J gene: TRBJ1-2; V gene: TRBV19; CDR3 protein: CASSPRQGNGYTF
J gene: TRBJ1-2; V gene: TRBV19; CDR3 protein: CASSTMGQTYGYTF
J gene: TRBJ1-4; V gene: TRBV10-3; CDR3 protein: CAISESGSSNEKLFF
J gene: TRBJ1-4; V gene: TRBV6-1; CDR3 protein: CASSERKRQINEKLFF
J gene: TRBJ2-2; V gene: TRBV27; CDR3 protein: CASSPGLRGTGELFF
J gene: TRBJ2-3; V gene: TRBV5-4; CDR3 protein: CASSLASRTDTQYF
J gene: TRBJ2-4; V gene: TRBV28; CDR3 protein: CASSTDRGDIQYF
J gene: TRBJ1-2; V gene: TRBV5-5; CDR3 protein: CASSLADRPGVYGYTF
J gene: TRBJ2-7; V gene: TRBV7-2; CDR3 protein: CASSSRGGYEQYF
J gene: TRBJ1-5; V gene: TRBV5-1; CDR3 protein: CASSLDGTGNQPQHF
J gene: TRBJ2-2; V gene: TRBV19; CDR3 protein: CAGSMWGNTGELFF
J gene: TRBJ1-1; V gene: TRBV9; CDR3 protein: CASSEGTGRGNTEAFF
J gene: TRBJ2-3; V gene: TRBV28; CDR3 protein: CASSPFDWTGLNTQYF
J gene: TRBJ1-1; V gene: TRBV7-2; CDR3 protein: CASSLVRVGNTEAFF
J gene: TRBJ2-5; V gene: TRBV7-2; CDR3 protein: CASSLIGRGSETQYF
J gene: TRBJ2-7; V gene: TRBV6-1; CDR3 protein: CASSELSVPFYEQYF
J gene: TRBJ1-4; V gene: TRBV7-9; CDR3 protein: CASSLTDPNEKLFF
J gene: -; V gene: TRBV6-5; CDR3 protein: CASRRSRSYEQYF
J gene: TRBJ1-4; V gene: TRBV29-1; CDR3 protein: CSGRRSTNEKLFF
J gene: TRBJ2-3; V gene: TRBV6-6; CDR3 protein: CASSYLRTPTDTQYF
J gene: TRBJ2-3; V gene: TRBV18; CDR3 protein: CASSLSPVGTDTQYF
J gene: TRBJ1-5; V gene: TRBV28; CDR3 protein: CASSLPRIGRGINQPQHF
J gene: TRBJ1-1; V gene: TRBV19; CDR3 protein: CASSIRANTEAFF